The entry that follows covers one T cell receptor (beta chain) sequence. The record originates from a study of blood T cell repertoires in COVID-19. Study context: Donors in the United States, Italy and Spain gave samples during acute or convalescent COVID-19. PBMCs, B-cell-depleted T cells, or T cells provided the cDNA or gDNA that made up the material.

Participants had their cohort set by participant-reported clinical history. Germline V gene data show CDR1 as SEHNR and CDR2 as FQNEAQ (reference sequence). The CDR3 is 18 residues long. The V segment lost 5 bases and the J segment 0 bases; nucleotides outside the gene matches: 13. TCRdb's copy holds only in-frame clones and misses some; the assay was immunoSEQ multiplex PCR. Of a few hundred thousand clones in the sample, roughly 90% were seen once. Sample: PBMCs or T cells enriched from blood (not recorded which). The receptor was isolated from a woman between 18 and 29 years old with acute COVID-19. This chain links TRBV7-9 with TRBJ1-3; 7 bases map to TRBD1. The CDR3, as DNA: TGTGCCAGCAGCCCCGTGATCGCGACAGGGAGCTCTGGAAACACCATATATTTT. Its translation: CASSPVIATGSSGNTIYF. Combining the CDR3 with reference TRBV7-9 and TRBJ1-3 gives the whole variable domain DTGVSQNPRHKITKRGQNVTFRCDPISEHNRLYWYRQTLGQGPEFLTYFQNEAQLEKSRLLSDRFSAERPKGSFSTLEIQRTEQGDSAMYLCASSPVIATGSSGNTIYFGEGSWLTVV.